Listed below are T cell receptor beta chains from one sample, sequenced in a study of graft-versus-host responses after intestinal transplantation. Produced via immunoSEQ multiplex PCR; TCRdb's table is partial and in-frame only. The repertoire holds roughly 18,000 clones, with 38% as singletons. The sample in question was alloreactive CD4+ T cells from a mixed lymphocyte reaction culture, obtained before intestinal transplant. These receptors originate from a human patient who received an intestinal transplant. The CDR3 runs from the conserved cysteine through the conserved F or W.

15	TRBV19	TRBJ2-1	CASSIGQSSYNEQFF
15	TRBV5-1	TRBJ2-3	CASSLGSRSTDTQYF
14	TRBV27	TRBJ2-3	CASRQAGSTDTQYF
13	TRBV5-1	TRBJ1-1	CASSWEANTEAFF
14	TRBV5-1	TRBJ2-2	CASSLGTSAGELFF
15	TRBV15	TRBJ2-3	CATSRVGGGGDTQYF
12	TRBV27	TRBJ1-2	CASSPNRGGYTF
14	TRBV6-1	TRBJ1-5	CASSGTGINQPQHF
14	TRBV5-5	TRBJ1-1	CASSISTGGTEAFF
15	TRBV5-4	TRBJ1-1	CASSLANRANTEAFF
16	TRBV2	TRBJ1-1	CASTPRGRTAITEAFF
13	TRBV18	TRBJ1-3	CASSPREENTIYF